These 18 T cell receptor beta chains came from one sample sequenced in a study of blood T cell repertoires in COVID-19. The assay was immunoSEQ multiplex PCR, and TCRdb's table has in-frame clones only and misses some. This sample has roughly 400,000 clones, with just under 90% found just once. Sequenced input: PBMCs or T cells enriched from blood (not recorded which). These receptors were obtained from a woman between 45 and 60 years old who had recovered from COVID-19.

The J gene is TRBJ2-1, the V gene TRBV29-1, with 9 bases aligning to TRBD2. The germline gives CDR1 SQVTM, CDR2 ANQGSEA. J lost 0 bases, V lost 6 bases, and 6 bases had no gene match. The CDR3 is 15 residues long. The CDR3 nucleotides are TGCAGCGTCTCTAGCGGGGACACCTCCTACAATGAGCAGTTCTTC. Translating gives CSVSSGDTSYNEQFF.

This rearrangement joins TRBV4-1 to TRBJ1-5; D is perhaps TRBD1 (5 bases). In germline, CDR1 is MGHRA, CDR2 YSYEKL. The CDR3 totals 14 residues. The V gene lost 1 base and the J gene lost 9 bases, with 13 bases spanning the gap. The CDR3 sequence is CASSQATGPRPQHF. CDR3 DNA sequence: TGCGCCAGCAGCCAAGCAACAGGACCAAGGCCCCAGCATTTT.

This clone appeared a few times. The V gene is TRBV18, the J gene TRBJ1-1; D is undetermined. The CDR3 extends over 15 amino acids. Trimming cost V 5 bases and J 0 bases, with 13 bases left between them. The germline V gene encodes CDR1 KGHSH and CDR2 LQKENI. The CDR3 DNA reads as TGTGCCAGCTCAACCGCTGGAGGCATGAACACTGAAGCTTTCTTT. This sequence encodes CASSTAGGMNTEAFF.

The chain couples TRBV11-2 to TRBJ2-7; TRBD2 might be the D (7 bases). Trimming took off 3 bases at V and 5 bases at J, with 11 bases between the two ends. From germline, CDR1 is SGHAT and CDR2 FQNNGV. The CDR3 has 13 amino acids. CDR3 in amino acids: CASSLAGAHEQYF. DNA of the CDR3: TGTGCCAGCAGCTTGGCGGGGGCCCACGAGCAGTACTTC. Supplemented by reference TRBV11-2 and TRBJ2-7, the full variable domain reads EAGVAQSPRYKIIEKRQSVAFWCNPISGHATLYWYQQILGQGPKLLIQFQNNGVVDDSQLPKDRFSAERLKGVDSTLKIQPAKLEDSAVYLCASSLAGAHEQYFGPGTRLTVT.

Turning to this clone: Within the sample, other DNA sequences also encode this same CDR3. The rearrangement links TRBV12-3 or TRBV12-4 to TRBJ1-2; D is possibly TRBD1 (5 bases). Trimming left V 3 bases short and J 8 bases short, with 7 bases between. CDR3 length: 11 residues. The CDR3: CASSFGGGYTF. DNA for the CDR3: TGTGCCAGCAGTTTCGGGGGAGGCTACACCTTC.

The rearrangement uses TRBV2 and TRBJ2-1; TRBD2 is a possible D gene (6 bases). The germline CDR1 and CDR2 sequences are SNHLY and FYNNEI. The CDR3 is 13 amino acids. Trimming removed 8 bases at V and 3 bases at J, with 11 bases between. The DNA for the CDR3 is TGTGCCAGCGGGGGACTCAGCTACAATGAGCAGTTCTTC. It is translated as CASGGLSYNEQFF.

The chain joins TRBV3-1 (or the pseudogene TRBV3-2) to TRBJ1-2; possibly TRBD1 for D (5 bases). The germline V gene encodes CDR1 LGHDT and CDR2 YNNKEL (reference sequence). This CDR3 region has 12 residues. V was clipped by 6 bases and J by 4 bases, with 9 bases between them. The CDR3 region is CASSGTSYGYTF. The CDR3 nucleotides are TGTGCCAGCAGTGGGACTTCCTATGGCTACACCTTC.

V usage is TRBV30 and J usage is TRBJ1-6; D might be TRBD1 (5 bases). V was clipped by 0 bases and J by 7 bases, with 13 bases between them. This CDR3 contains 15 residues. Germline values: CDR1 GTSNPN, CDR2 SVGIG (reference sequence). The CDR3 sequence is CAWSVRGAGNSPLHF. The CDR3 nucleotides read TGTGCCTGGAGTGTACGCGGGGCCGGCAATTCACCCCTCCACTTT. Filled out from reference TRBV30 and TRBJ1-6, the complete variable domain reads SQTIHQWPATLVQPVGSPLSLECTVEGTSNPNLYWYRQAAGRGLQLLFYSVGIGQISSEVPQNLSASRPQDRQFILSSKKLLLSDSGFYLCAWSVRGAGNSPLHFGNGTRLTVT.

CDR3 bases: TGTGCCAGCAGCTTGGGCGGGGGGCTCACAGATACGCAGTATTTT. It specifies CASSLGGGLTDTQYF. The chain uses TRBV7-3 and TRBJ2-3; 8 nucleotides agree with TRBD2. With 3 bases clipped from V and 2 bases from J, the junction kept 4 bases outside the gene matches. CDR1 is SGHTA and CDR2 is FQGTGA in the germline V gene. The CDR3 totals 15 residues.

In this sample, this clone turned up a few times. CDR3 DNA sequence: TGCAGTGCTAGTAACAGGGGGCTTAATAATTCACCCCTCCACTTT. Its translation is CSASNRGLNNSPLHF. The chain carries TRBV20-1 and TRBJ1-6; 9 bases are shared with TRBD1. The ends lost 3 bases at V and 5 bases at J; junction bases unmatched: 5. Germline V gives CDR1 DFQATT, CDR2 SNEGSKA (reference sequence). There are 15 residues in the CDR3.

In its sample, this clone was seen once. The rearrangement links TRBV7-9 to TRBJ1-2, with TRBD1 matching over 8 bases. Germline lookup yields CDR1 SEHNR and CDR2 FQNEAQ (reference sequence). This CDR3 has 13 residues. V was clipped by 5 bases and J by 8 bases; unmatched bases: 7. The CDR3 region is CASSGGQGGGYTF. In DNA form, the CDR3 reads TGTGCCAGCAGCGGCGGACAGGGAGGAGGCTACACCTTC.

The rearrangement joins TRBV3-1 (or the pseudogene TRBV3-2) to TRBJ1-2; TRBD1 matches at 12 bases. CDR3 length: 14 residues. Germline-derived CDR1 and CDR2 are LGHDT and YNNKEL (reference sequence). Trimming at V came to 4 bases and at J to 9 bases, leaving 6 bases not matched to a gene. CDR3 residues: CASSPGGTGGRYTF. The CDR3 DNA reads TGTGCCAGCAGCCCTGGCGGGACAGGGGGCCGCTACACCTTC.

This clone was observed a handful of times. Written as DNA, the CDR3 is TGTGCCAGCAGTTCCCGGGAGTTCTCTGGAAACACCATATATTTT. This encodes CASSSREFSGNTIYF. The rearrangement joins TRBV6-5 to TRBJ1-3; D ambiguous. With 4 bases removed from V and 0 bases from J, the gap between germline ends came to 10 bases. CDR3 length: 15 amino acids. The V gene's germline CDR1 is MNHEY and CDR2 SVGAGI.

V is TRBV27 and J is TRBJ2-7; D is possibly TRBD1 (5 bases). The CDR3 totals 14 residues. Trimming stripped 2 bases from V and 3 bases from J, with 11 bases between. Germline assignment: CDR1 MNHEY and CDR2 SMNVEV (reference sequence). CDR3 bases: TGTGCCAGCAGTTTAGGGGCCAGGTTCTACGAGCAGTACTTC. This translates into CASSLGARFYEQYF.

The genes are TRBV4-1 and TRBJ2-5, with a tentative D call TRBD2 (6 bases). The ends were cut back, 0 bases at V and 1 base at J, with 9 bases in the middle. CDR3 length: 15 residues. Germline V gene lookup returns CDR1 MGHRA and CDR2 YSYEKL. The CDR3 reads CASSQDRDFQETQYF. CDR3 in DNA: TGCGCCAGCAGCCAAGACCGGGACTTCCAAGAGACCCAGTACTTC.

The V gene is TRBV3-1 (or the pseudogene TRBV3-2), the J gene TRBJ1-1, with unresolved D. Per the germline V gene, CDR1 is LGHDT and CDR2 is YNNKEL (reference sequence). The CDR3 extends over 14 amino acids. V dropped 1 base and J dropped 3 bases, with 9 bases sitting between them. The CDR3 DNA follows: TGTGCCAGCAGCCAAGGAGGAGGGTACACTGAAGCTTTCTTT. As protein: CASSQGGGYTEAFF.

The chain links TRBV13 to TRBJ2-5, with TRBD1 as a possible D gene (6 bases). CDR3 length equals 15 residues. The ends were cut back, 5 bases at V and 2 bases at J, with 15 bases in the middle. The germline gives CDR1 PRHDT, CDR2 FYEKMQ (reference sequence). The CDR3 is CASSRGSGPQETQYF. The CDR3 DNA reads TGTGCCAGCAGCAGGGGGTCGGGGCCGCAAGAGACCCAGTACTTC.

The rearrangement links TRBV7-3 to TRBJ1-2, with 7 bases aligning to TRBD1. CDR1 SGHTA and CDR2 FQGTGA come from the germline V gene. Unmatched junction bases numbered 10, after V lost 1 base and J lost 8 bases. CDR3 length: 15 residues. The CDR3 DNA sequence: TGTGCCAGCAGCTTAAATCCGAGACAGGGCGGAGGCTACACCTTC. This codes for CASSLNPRQGGGYTF.